A single sample is the source of the 16 T cell receptor beta chains below, sequenced in a study of beta chain features in type 1 diabetes. These TCRs are of unknown antigen specificity. Study-wide results and caveats: Moderate yet significant TCRB CDR3 shortening was seen in Type 1 diabetes patients in all four CD4+ subsets.

As every portion of the isolated RNA was reverse transcribed, the sequencing read expressed TCRB transcripts. Clones were read by immunoSEQ multiplex PCR, and TCRdb kept only the in-frame ones, dropping some. The sample shows approximately 70,000 clones, approximately 50% of them seen only once. The sequenced sample consisted of central memory CD4+ T cells from blood. All receptors come from a man aged 25-45 years with type 1 diabetes.

This clone showed up just a few times. The chain carries TRBV27 and TRBJ2-7; 9 nucleotides agree with TRBD2. This CDR3 has 15 residues. In germline, CDR1 is MNHEY, CDR2 SMNVEV (reference sequence). The V gene end was trimmed by 11 bases and the J gene end by 5 bases; junction bases not matched to a gene: 16. CDR3: CAVEENSGRGNEQYF. CDR3 nucleotide sequence: TGTGCCGTCGAGGAGAATAGCGGGAGAGGGAACGAGCAGTACTTC.

The rearrangement links TRBV5-1 to TRBJ1-5; D possibly corresponds to TRBD1 (6 bases). CDR1 is SGHRS and CDR2 is YFSETQ in the germline V gene. Trimming took off 4 bases at V and 5 bases at J, with 13 bases between the two ends. The CDR3 totals 14 residues. The CDR3 DNA is TGCGCCAGCAGCCACAAGGGGGGGGATCAGCCCCAGCATTTT. It encodes CASSHKGGDQPQHF.

This chain joins TRBV14 and TRBJ2-1; TRBD2 matches at 13 bases. Germline assignment: CDR1 SGHDN and CDR2 FVKESK. The CDR3 runs 17 residues. J lost 7 bases, V lost 0 bases, and 6 bases had no gene match. CDR3 in DNA: TGTGCCAGCAGCCAAGACCCGGGACTAGCGGGATGGAATGAGCAGTTCTTC. Encoded protein: CASSQDPGLAGWNEQFF.

This clone was picked up a small number of times. At one end, the junction sequence differs from germline, possibly due to a read error. This chain links TRBV4-1 with TRBJ2-4, with D possibly TRBD2 on 7 matching bases. Germline V gene lookup returns CDR1 MGHRA and CDR2 YSYEKL. CDR3 length: 14 amino acids. The CDR3 bases are TGTGCCAGCAGTTCGGCGGGGGCGCCAAACATTCAGTACTTC. This encodes CASSSAGAPNIQYF.

The chain uses TRBV11-3 and TRBJ2-7; 9 positions agree with TRBD1. Per the germline V gene, CDR1 is SGHNT and CDR2 is YENEEA. The J segment lost 3 bases and the V segment lost 4 bases, leaving 13 bases of the junction unmatched. The length of the CDR3 is 17 residues. The DNA of the CDR3 is TGTGCCAGCAGCTCACCCCCCGGATCGGGACAGGGCTACGAGCAGTACTTC. Translation: CASSSPPGSGQGYEQYF.

Concerning this clone: The sample has other DNA sequences that encode this CDR3 too. This chain connects TRBV2 to TRBJ2-7, with TRBD1 matching 7 bases. CDR3 size: 13 residues. J was trimmed by 5 bases and V by 5 bases; bases with no gene match: 6. Germline CDR1 reads SNHLY; CDR2 reads FYNNEI. The DNA of the CDR3 is TGTGCCAGCAGTCCCGACAGGGTCAACGAGCAGTACTTC. Amino acid sequence: CASSPDRVNEQYF.

The rearrangement uses TRBV7-2 and TRBJ2-3, with 9 bases matching TRBD2. The CDR3 loop spans 17 amino acids. V lost 5 bases to trimming and J lost 8 bases; unmatched junction nucleotides: 17. The germline V gene has CDR1 SGHTA and CDR2 FQGNSA. The CDR3 sequence: CASSLRIAGVAGGTQYF. The CDR3 DNA follows: TGTGCCAGCAGCCTCAGAATAGCGGGAGTCGCGGGGGGTACGCAGTATTTT.

This clone was recorded a few times. The J gene is TRBJ1-5, the V gene TRBV4-2; D not resolved. CDR3 size: 15 residues. The germline gives CDR1 LGHNA, CDR2 YNFKEQ. Trimming stripped 1 base from V and 0 bases from J, with 7 bases between. The DNA for the CDR3 is TGTGCCAGCAGCCAAGGAGAGTATAGCAATCAGCCCCAGCATTTT. Its translation: CASSQGEYSNQPQHF.

V and J are TRBV4-1 and TRBJ2-5; 8 bases are shared with TRBD1. In germline, CDR1 is MGHRA, CDR2 YSYEKL. After removal of 0 bases from V and 4 bases from J, the junction contained 4 bases not matched to a gene. The CDR3 is made up of 15 amino acids. The CDR3 bases are TGCGCCAGCAGCCAAGACGGACAGGGAGGAGAGACCCAGTACTTC. Translation: CASSQDGQGGETQYF.

This chain links TRBV5-1 with TRBJ2-3; 7 bases are shared with TRBD2. The germline gives CDR1 SGHRS, CDR2 YFSETQ. The V and J ends lost 2 bases and 0 bases, in that order; junction bases with no gene match: 6. The CDR3 extends over 16 amino acids. CDR3 in DNA: TGCGCCAGCAGCTTTGGGGCTAGCGGTAGCACAGATACGCAGTATTTT. This translates into CASSFGASGSTDTQYF.

The chain employs TRBV25-1 and TRBJ2-7; no clear D. The ends were cut back, 4 bases at V and 6 bases at J, with 7 bases in the middle. Germline CDR1 is MGHDK and CDR2 is SYGVNS. This CDR3 comprises 11 residues. The CDR3 loop is CASSAFSEQYF. The CDR3 DNA reads as TGTGCCAGCAGTGCCTTCTCCGAGCAGTACTTC.

This chain uses TRBV6-1 with TRBJ2-1; 9 bases are shared with TRBD2. The J segment lost 11 bases and the V segment lost 6 bases, leaving 11 bases of the junction unmatched. The CDR3 is 14 residues long. Germline loops: CDR1 MNHNS, CDR2 SASEGT. The CDR3 nucleotides read TGTGCCAGCAGAAGGACTAGCGTCGAGGGTCAGCAGTTCTTC. This translates into CASRRTSVEGQQFF.

This clone was counted a few times. The V call is TRBV11-3, the J call TRBJ2-2; 8 bases fit TRBD2. The CDR3 sequence is 17 residues long. V lost 1 base and J lost 1; bases outside the gene matches: 5. CDR1 is SGHNT and CDR2 is YENEEA in the germline V gene. The DNA for the CDR3 is TGTGCCAGCAGCTTAGGAGCGGGGGCGGGGAACACCGGGGAGCTGTTTTTT. Protein: CASSLGAGAGNTGELFF.

The chain links TRBV7-9 to TRBJ1-1; D might be TRBD1 (6 bases). V was pared by 6 bases and J by 5 bases, with 13 bases between. The CDR3 loop spans 13 amino acids. Per germline, CDR1 SEHNR and CDR2 FQNEAQ (reference sequence). CDR3 residues: CASRLQGETEAFF. CDR3 bases: TGTGCCAGCAGACTACAGGGAGAGACTGAAGCTTTCTTT.

This clone was counted a few times. The J gene is TRBJ2-2, the V gene TRBV7-2, with TRBD2 identical over 8 bases. CDR3 length: 15 amino acids. With V trimmed by 2 bases and J by 3 bases, 2 bases remained unmatched. Germline V gives CDR1 SGHTA, CDR2 FQGNSA. This CDR3 reads CASSLSGGDTGELFF. Written as DNA, the CDR3 is TGTGCCAGCAGCTTATCCGGGGGGGACACCGGGGAGCTGTTTTTT.

V gene TRBV5-1 combines with J gene TRBJ1-1, with unresolved D. Deletions cut 0 bases from V and 0 bases from J, with 3 bases between. Germline V gene lookup returns CDR1 SGHRS and CDR2 YFSETQ. The CDR3 extends over 13 amino acids. CDR3 sequence reads: CASSLDMNTEAFF. CDR3 DNA: TGCGCCAGCAGCTTGGACATGAACACTGAAGCTTTCTTT.